Each of the 14 T cell receptor beta chains below was sequenced from the same sample in a study of glioma-infiltrating T cells. The iRepertoire nested amplicon-rescue multiplex PCR amplified TCR alpha and beta CDR3s from RNA. TCRdb itself ran the multiplex PCR reads through MiXCR, one entry per CDR3 protein. The table shows 100,000 to 150,000 distinct CDR3 sequences, with roughly 25% occurring only once. Sample: glioma tissue, nonneoplastic brain tissue, or PBMCs (not recorded which). The receptors shown here come from a human donor with low-grade glioma or glioblastoma, undergoing nonglioma brain surgery, or in good health (not recorded which).

This clonotype was counted a few times. The rearrangement links TRBV11-2 to TRBJ1-6; D is ambiguous. In germline, CDR1 is SGHAT, CDR2 FQNNGV. The length of the CDR3 is 14 residues. Trimming took 5 bases from V and 11 from J, leaving 16 bases between them. CDR3 DNA sequence: TGTGCCAGCAGCCGCGGACTCGAGTTGCCACCCCTCCACTTT. This translates into CASSRGLELPPLHF. Filled out from reference TRBV11-2 and TRBJ1-6, the complete variable domain reads EAGVAQSPRYKIIEKRQSVAFWCNPISGHATLYWYQQILGQGPKLLIQFQNNGVVDDSQLPKDRFSAERLKGVDSTLKIQPAKLEDSAVYLCASSRGLELPPLHFGNGTRLTVT.

Points on this clonotype: A single base separates this from a much larger clone, so it may be a read error. V and J are TRBV20-1 and TRBJ2-6; D tentatively fits TRBD1 or TRBD2 (5 bases each). The germline V gene has CDR1 DFQATT and CDR2 SNEGSKA (reference sequence). CDR3 length: 16 amino acids. CDR3 amino acids: CSAPQDGWTGANVLAF. DNA of the CDR3: TGCAGTGCTCCACAGGATGGATGGACTGGGGCCAACGTCCTGGCTTTC.

This clonotype was found many times. V is TRBV7-2 and J is TRBJ2-4, with D hard to call. CDR1 is SGHTA, CDR2 FQGNSA, per germline. The CDR3 is 15 residues long. Deletions cut 2 bases from V and 0 bases from J, with 8 bases between. CDR3 in amino acids: CASSLSKLAKNIQYF. The CDR3 nucleotides read TGTGCCAGCAGCTTATCGAAACTAGCCAAAAACATTCAGTACTTC.

This clonotype was seen ten or more times. CDR3 sequence: CASMLTPGQNNQPQHF. In DNA form, the CDR3 reads TGTGCCAGCATGCTAACCCCGGGACAGAACAATCAGCCCCAGCATTTT. V and J are TRBV6-1 and TRBJ1-5; 7 bases agree with TRBD1. The V segment lost 7 bases and the J segment 3 bases; nucleotides outside the gene matches: 12. The CDR3 is 16 residues long. The germline V gene has CDR1 MNHNS and CDR2 SASEGT.

DNA for the CDR3: TGTGCCTGGAGTCCCCTCGGCTCGTACCAAGAGACCCAGTACTTC. Amino acids: CAWSPLGSYQETQYF. The J gene is TRBJ2-5, the V gene TRBV30; the D is unclear. The V gene lost 2 bases and the J gene lost 0 bases, with 13 bases spanning the gap. The CDR3 totals 15 residues. CDR1 and CDR2 (germline): GTSNPN, SVGIG (reference sequence).

V and J are TRBV20-1 and TRBJ1-5, with D perhaps matching TRBD1 (5 bases). The germline gives CDR1 DFQATT, CDR2 SNEGSKA (reference sequence). The CDR3 contains 13 residues. V was shortened by 3 bases and J by 8 bases, with 14 bases between the two germline ends. The DNA for the CDR3 is TGCAGTGCTAGGGGGGATAGAAATAAGCCCCAGCATTTT. Its translation is CSARGDRNKPQHF.

Turning to this clonotype: A much larger clone differs by one base, so this may be a read error. V usage is TRBV7-9 and J usage is TRBJ2-1; either TRBD1 or TRBD2 may supply D (5 bases each). The V end lost 8 bases, the J end lost 0 bases, and 14 bases lay between the germline ends. The CDR3 consists of 15 residues. The V gene's germline CDR1 is SEHNR and CDR2 FQNEAQ (reference sequence). The CDR3 nucleotides are TGTGCCAGCCGCCCATGGGGGAGCTCCTACAATGAGCAGTTCTTC. It translates to CASRPWGSSYNEQFF.

This clonotype came up many times. The CDR3: CASSFGGPSTDTQYF. The CDR3 nucleotides are TGTGCCAGCAGTTTCGGGGGGCCTAGCACAGATACGCAGTATTTT. The chain joins TRBV28 to TRBJ2-3; D may be TRBD2 (7 bases). Trimming took 3 bases from V and 0 from J, leaving 10 bases between them. Germline CDR1 is MDHEN and CDR2 is SYDVKM. The CDR3 runs to 15 residues.

In its sample, this clonotype was seen many times. The rearrangement links TRBV7-2 to TRBJ2-7, with 13 positions matching TRBD2. The V gene's germline CDR1 is SGHTA and CDR2 FQGNSA. CDR3 length: 15 amino acids. V lost 6 bases and J lost 4; bases outside the gene matches: 6. The CDR3 nucleotides read TGTGCCAGCAGTACGCCGGGACTAGCGGGATACGAGCAGTACTTC. It translates to CASSTPGLAGYEQYF.

Concerning this clonotype: This may come from a read error, since a much larger clone is one base off. This sequence joins TRBV20-1 and TRBJ1-5; a possible D gene is TRBD1 (6 bases). Trimming pared 1 base from V and 5 bases from J, leaving 9 bases between. The CDR3 runs 13 residues. CDR1 is DFQATT, CDR2 SNEGSKA, per germline (reference sequence). In nucleotides, the CDR3 is TGCAGTGCTAGAGGTGGGGGCGATCAGCCCCAGCATTTT. It yields the protein CSARGGGDQPQHF.

The count of this clonotype is one. The V gene is TRBV12-3 or TRBV12-4, the J gene TRBJ1-2; D might be TRBD1 (6 bases). Deletions cut 6 bases from V and 7 bases from J, with 18 bases between. The CDR3 has 14 amino acids. The CDR3 sequence: CASRQGPRGAGYTF. In DNA form, the CDR3 reads TGTGCCAGCAGACAGGGACCTAGAGGTGCTGGCTACACCTTC.

This sequence joins TRBV27 and TRBJ1-2; 7 bases map to TRBD1. Losses at the gene ends were 2 bases for V and 11 bases for J; bases not matched to a gene: 17. The CDR3 loop spans 16 amino acids. In germline, CDR1 is MNHEY, CDR2 SMNVEV (reference sequence). The CDR3 DNA follows: TGTGCCAGCAGTTTAGAGATGACAGGGAGCAAAACTGGGTACACCTTC. Translation: CASSLEMTGSKTGYTF.

With regard to this clonotype: Mismatch with germline at one junction end may stem from a read error. The chain has TRBV20-1 and TRBJ2-7; TRBD2 matches at 11 bases. The CDR3 spans 15 residues. Germline V gene sequence: CDR1 DFQATT, CDR2 SNEGSKA (reference sequence). In DNA form, the CDR3 reads TGCAGTGCCAGAGATTATATAGCGGGAGGGAGCGAGAAGTACTTC. Residues: CSARDYIAGGSEKYF.

V gene TRBV2 combines with J gene TRBJ2-5, with TRBD2 matching 7 bases. V dropped 1 base and J dropped 5; count of bases not matched to a gene: 1. CDR3 length: 13 residues. CDR1 SNHLY and CDR2 FYNNEI come from the germline V gene. As DNA, the CDR3 is TGTGCCAGCAGTGAAGATAGCGGGGAGACCCAGTACTTC. Protein: CASSEDSGETQYF.